These T cell receptor beta chains were read from a single sample in a study of T cells in Graves' hyperthyroidism and ophthalmopathy. MiXCR, run by TCRdb on the multiplex PCR reads, gives a single entry per CDR3 protein. The sample gives about 600,000 distinct CDR3 sequences, approximately 15% of which show up once; around 3.3% is in the top ten. The sample consisted of blood. These TCRs come from a woman in her 40s with Graves' ophthalmopathy. Both conserved end residues are part of each CDR3. A D gene is named only where the DNA matches it firmly. Clone size, where shown, is once, few, many, or a class for clones that have expanded.

D	size	V	J	CDR3	DNA
TRBD1	.	TRBV10-3	TRBJ1-5	CAISEDRGIGNQPQHF	TGTGCCATCAGTGAGGACAGGGGAATTGGCAATCAGCCCCAGCATTTT
.	many	TRBV28	TRBJ2-1	CASSLLKGSYNEQFF	TGTGCCAGCAGTTTATTAAAGGGCTCCTACAATGAGCAGTTCTTC
TRBD2	many	TRBV7-6	TRBJ2-7	CASSLGTSGGPSYEQYF	TGTGCCAGCAGCTTAGGGACTAGCGGGGGGCCGTCCTACGAGCAGTACTTC
TRBD1	.	TRBV2	TRBJ1-3	CASKAPGQGHHGGNTIYF	TGTGCCAGCAAAGCACCGGGACAGGGACATCATGGTGGAAACACCATATATTTT
.	.	TRBV5-4	TRBJ1-2	CASSRHDSWVYYGYTF	TGTGCCAGCAGCCGACATGACAGTTGGGTTTACTATGGCTACACCTTC
.	.	TRBV7-9	TRBJ1-1	CASSESGGGTEAFF	TGTGCCAGCAGCGAGTCCGGGGGAGGCACTGAAGCTTTCTTT
.	many	TRBV5-1	TRBJ2-7	CASSPGTGYYEQYF	TGCGCCAGCAGCCCAGGGACCGGCTACTACGAGCAGTACTTC
.	.	TRBV5-1	TRBJ2-7	CASSSDSFGVEQYF	TGCGCCAGCAGCTCCGACAGTTTTGGGGTCGAGCAGTACTTC
.	few	TRBV7-2	TRBJ2-3	CASSQYATQYF	TGTGCCAGCAGCCAATATGCTACGCAGTATTTT
TRBD2	.	TRBV20-1	TRBJ2-1	CSASARAGGSYNEQFF	TGCAGTGCTAGTGCGAGAGCGGGAGGCTCCTACAATGAGCAGTTCTTC
TRBD2	.	TRBV6-1	TRBJ2-6	CAAAPAGGLSGANVLTF	TGTGCCGCAGCCCCAGCGGGGGGCTTATCTGGGGCCAACGTCCTGACTTTC
TRBD2	.	TRBV19	TRBJ2-1	CASSIFSGAGNEQFF	TGTGCCAGTAGTATTTTTAGCGGAGCGGGAAATGAGCAGTTCTTC
.	few	TRBV19	TRBJ2-7	CASRTDRSSYEQYF	TGTGCCAGTAGGACAGACAGGAGCTCCTACGAGCAGTACTTC
.	.	TRBV18	TRBJ1-1	CASSPIGYTNTEAFF	TGTGCCAGCTCACCTATCGGATATACGAACACTGAAGCTTTCTTT
TRBD2	few	TRBV11-2	TRBJ2-1	CASSLYSGRGSYNEQFF	TGTGCCAGCAGCTTATATAGCGGGAGGGGGTCCTACAATGAGCAGTTCTTC
TRBD2	.	TRBV9	TRBJ2-5	CASSGLGTSGETQYF	TGTGCCAGCAGCGGGTTGGGCACTAGCGGAGAGACCCAGTACTTC
.	many	TRBV10-3	TRBJ1-2	CAISDPAQRPNYGYTF	TGTGCCATCAGTGATCCAGCTCAAAGACCTAACTATGGCTACACCTTC
.	few	TRBV19	TRBJ1-1	CASTSIDAKNTEAFF	TGTGCCAGTACAAGTATAGACGCAAAGAACACTGAAGCTTTCTTT
TRBD1	.	TRBV19	TRBJ2-5	CASSGGQLQETQYF	TGTGCCAGTAGTGGGGGACAGCTACAAGAGACCCAGTACTTC
.	many	TRBV12-3/TRBV12-4	TRBJ1-1	CASSFSRFPNTEAFF	TGTGCCAGCAGTTTCAGTCGGTTCCCGAACACTGAAGCTTTCTTT
.	many	TRBV11-3	TRBJ2-3	CASSLAPSTDTQYF	TGTGCCAGCAGCTTAGCCCCTAGCACAGATACGCAGTATTTT
.	few	TRBV2	TRBJ1-2	CASSETASNYGYTF	TGTGCCAGCAGTGAGACAGCGTCTAACTATGGCTACACCTTC
TRBD1	.	TRBV12-3/TRBV12-4	TRBJ1-2	CASSRDSYAYGYTF	TGTGCCAGCAGTCGGGACAGCTACGCCTATGGCTACACCTTC
.	many	TRBV20-1	TRBJ2-7	CSASGAAIGYEQYF	TGCAGTGCCTCGGGGGCGGCTATAGGCTACGAGCAGTACTTC
.	many	TRBV2	TRBJ2-5	CASSETELKETQYF	TGTGCCAGCAGTGAAACTGAACTCAAAGAGACCCAGTACTTC
TRBD1	many	TRBV5-1	TRBJ2-1	CASSIRDRDNEQFF	TGCGCCAGCAGCATCCGGGACAGGGACAATGAGCAGTTCTTC
.	.	TRBV15	TRBJ2-1	CATSRQVYNEQFF	TGTGCCACCAGCAGACAGGTTTACAATGAGCAGTTCTTC
TRBD1	few	TRBV20-1	TRBJ2-5	CSARGDRPGSQETQYF	TGCAGTGCTAGAGGGGACAGGCCGGGCTCCCAAGAGACCCAGTACTTC
TRBD1	.	TRBV7-3	TRBJ1-1	CASSPTGGGEAFF	TGTGCCAGCAGCCCTACAGGGGGTGGTGAAGCTTTCTTT
TRBD2	many	TRBV5-1	TRBJ2-5	CASSPRAGEKTQYF	TGCGCCAGCAGCCCCCGCGCGGGGGAGAAGACCCAGTACTTC
.	many	TRBV3-1	TRBJ2-3	CASSHIRPGIIDTQYF	TGTGCCAGCAGCCACATCCGCCCCGGCATTATAGATACGCAGTATTTT